This T cell receptor (beta chain) was recorded in a study of naive CD8 T cells in extremely preterm neonates (dated by TCRdb to the late 2010s). About the full investigation: Sorted naive CD8+ T cells from four age groups (extremely preterm neonates, term neonates, young children and adults) were used in the study to compare TCRbeta CDR3 repertoires.

Results the study describes overall, beyond this receptor: A higher proportion of shared CDR3 nucleotide sequences was found in preterm neonates (about 2.5%) than in term neonates (0.4%), young children (roughly 0.03%) and adults (approximately 0.01%). Significantly lower iChao1 richness than in all other age groups (p < 0.05) and an even clone distribution were observed in preterm neonates, indicating a less rich repertoire. Preterm CDR3s were shorter, with fewer N additions and less junctional trimming, and were closer to germline than those of older groups. To track T cell development within individuals, the authors urged prospective longitudinal studies of preterm and term neonates. A small sample size and variable productive template counts among preterm samples were noted by the authors as limitations.

A two-step, bias-controlled multiplex PCR was used to amplify TCRbeta CDR3 regions from genomic DNA. The multiplex PCR used primers specific for every TRBV and TRBJ gene segment. The immunoSEQ Assay was used to generate the TCRbeta repertoire data. Per the authors' processing: To merge closely related sequences, reads went through filtering and clustering using a relative-frequency ratio and a modified nearest-neighbor algorithm. The V, D and J gene assignments for CDR3 sequences were based on IMGT annotation. Template counts were corrected for PCR amplification bias and quantified by comparison with synthetic TCR CDR3 analog sequences. Only unique productive sequences, defined as in-frame CDR3 sequences without stop codons, were included in the analyses. Clonality, defined as 1 minus Pielou's evenness, and iChao1 richness were computed with the immunoSEQ Analyzer software. Statistical tests were run in JMP, with either Student's t-test or a non-parametric test chosen according to Shapiro-Wilk normality results. TCRdb re-hosts the immuneACCESS table, in-frame sequences only. Its copies lack some clones; in the studies checked, an unresolved V gene accounts for under half of them, and the cause for the rest is not known. That table supplies the V and J calls and clone size; D and trimming were determined from the DNA. Counted in this sample were approximately 7,000 clones; 92% of them appeared once. Of the sample, around 0.5% is held by the ten largest clones.

The junction shows trimming of 2 bases on V and 6 bases on J, plus 5 bases between the germline ends. The CDR3 holds 12 amino acids from the cysteine to the phenylalanine. Of the read, only the CDR3 DNA is kept; its 36 bases are in frame from base 1. Taken from the germline V gene (reference sequence), the CDR1 and CDR2 loops are MNHEY and SMNVEV. The term cord blood was obtained from a few elective full-term cesarean deliveries at roughly 37-41 weeks of gestation that occurred without labor or rupture of membranes. Pregnancies with fetal demise, active maternal HSV infection or known maternal HIV infection were excluded from the study. A FACSAria III cell sorter was used to sort live, Annexin V-negative naive CD8+ T cells (CD3+CD8+CD45RA+CCR7+). Per sample, between roughly 18,000 and 110,000 naive CD8+ T cells were obtained by sorting. Preassembled standardized sampling kits were used to collect mixed venous-arterial cord blood. Cord blood stayed at room temperature and was processed within 4 hours after collection. Ficoll-Paque density gradient centrifugation was used to isolate mononuclear cells from diluted blood. Mononuclear cells were cryopreserved in approximately 10% DMSO with about 90% FBS and stored long term at -150°C before sorting. Thawed cells were stained with Annexin V and antibodies against CD3, CD8, CCR7 and CD45RA. Genomic DNA was extracted from snap-frozen sorted cell pellets with the DNeasy Blood and Tissue Kit.

Notes on this clone: Its antigen is unknown. No much larger clone is present one base from it, and per-base qualities are unavailable.

The material sequenced was naive CD8+ T cells from cord blood. The TCR was taken from a newborn in good health. The sequence links TRBV27 to TRBJ1-5, with no reliable assignment of the D segment. In nucleotides, the sequence is TGTGCCAGCAGTTTACGGGGTCAGCCCCAGCATTTT. Translated, it reads CASSLRGQPQHF.